This TCR beta chain was recorded in a study of early T cells in non-severe SARS-CoV-2 infection. Overall study context: RNA in bulk from unsorted whole blood was sequenced, and chains were unpaired.

The CDR3 extends over 18 amino acids. Germline loops: CDR1 SGHAT, CDR2 FQNNGV. Study-level results: Reliance on VDJdb matching favored anti-spike CD8 responses; private and CD4 specificities were missed.

Unique molecular identifiers (one per individual cDNA molecule) were attached. TCRdb processed the 5' RACE reads anew with MiXCR; each CDR3 protein has one entry. The data hold about 35,000 distinct CDR3 sequences, with 5.4% observed a single time. A word on this clonotype: The antigen remains undetermined. This may come from a read error, since a much larger clone is one base off.

This chain links TRBV11-2 with TRBJ1-1, with no clear D. This material consisted of whole blood, taken at baseline. This sequence was found in an adult who was a healthcare worker with PCR-confirmed SARS-CoV-2 infection or an uninfected control (not recorded which). The CDR3 protein is CASSLERVRTEMNSEAFF. The CDR3, as DNA: TGTGCCAGCAGCTTAGAAAGAGTGCGCACAGAGATGAACTCTGAAGCTTTCTTT.